The next 16 T cell receptor beta chains were all read from a single sample in a study of CD8 T cells in ankylosing spondylitis. Via MiXCR, TCRdb re-called the 5' RACE reads, giving one row per CDR3 protein. The sample has approximately 200,000 distinct CDR3 sequences; 9.5% to 15% are singletons. The source material was blood, either unsorted or a sorted T cell fraction (not recorded which). The receptors derive from a male donor with ankylosing spondylitis or in good health (not recorded which).

This clonotype was seen only a few times. The CDR3 DNA reads TGTGCCAGCTCCCCAGAGACTCCTTCCTACGAGCAGTACTTC. Encoded protein: CASSPETPSYEQYF. V usage is TRBV6-1 and J usage is TRBJ2-7; D is undetermined. CDR1 is MNHNS, CDR2 SASEGT, per germline. Trimming took off 8 bases at V and 1 base at J, with 15 bases between the two ends. The CDR3 is made up of 14 amino acids.

In this sample, this clonotype turned up a few times. This sequence joins TRBV3-1 and TRBJ2-3; 11 nucleotides match TRBD2. The germline V gene has CDR1 LGHDT and CDR2 YNNKEL (reference sequence). V lost 1 base to trimming and J lost 7 bases; unmatched junction nucleotides: 4. The CDR3 covers 15 residues. The CDR3 DNA follows: TGTGCCAGCAGCCAAGGACTAGCGGGACAGAATACGCAGTATTTT. Amino acid sequence: CASSQGLAGQNTQYF.

The chain links TRBV20-1 to TRBJ2-1; D is perhaps TRBD2 (6 bases). V lost 5 bases and J lost 8, with 25 bases in between. The CDR3 is 16 amino acids. Germline CDR1 is DFQATT and CDR2 is SNEGSKA (reference sequence). The CDR3 reads CSARSGRIPTMYEQFF. CDR3 in DNA: TGCAGTGCTCGCTCCGGGAGAATCCCTACTATGTATGAGCAGTTCTTC.

This clonotype was seen more than once but under ten times. This rearrangement joins TRBV6-1 to TRBJ2-1, with 8 positions matching TRBD2. In germline, CDR1 is MNHNS, CDR2 SASEGT. The CDR3 contains 14 residues. Losses at the gene ends were 7 bases for V and 7 bases for J; bases not matched to a gene: 9. Here the CDR3 DNA reads TGTGCCAGCACTGGTCGGGGGGGTGTAAATGAGCAGTTCTTC. It encodes CASTGRGGVNEQFF.

The V call is TRBV7-6, the J call TRBJ2-7; tentative D call: TRBD2 (5 bases). The CDR3 has 14 amino acids. The V end lost 1 base, the J end lost 6 bases, and 13 bases lay between the germline ends. Germline CDR1 is SGHVS and CDR2 is FNYEAQ. CDR3 region: CASSLVGDTGEQYF. CDR3 DNA: TGTGCCAGCAGCTTAGTCGGGGATACGGGCGAGCAGTACTTC. Filled out from reference TRBV7-6 and TRBJ2-7, the complete variable domain reads GAGVSQSPRYKVTKRGQDVALRCDPISGHVSLYWYRQALGQGPEFLTYFNYEAQQDKSGLPNDRFSAERPEGSISTLTIQRTEQRDSAMYRCASSLVGDTGEQYFGPGTRLTVT.

The chain employs TRBV12-3 or TRBV12-4 and TRBJ2-7, with TRBD2 as a possible D gene (5 bases). The CDR3 runs 15 residues. Trimming cost V 1 base and J 3 bases, with 13 bases left between them. The CDR3 is CASSLDGGPNYEQYF. The CDR3 DNA is TGTGCCAGCAGTTTAGATGGAGGCCCTAACTACGAGCAGTACTTC.

In this sample, this clonotype turned up many times. This CDR3 is CASSRSWTGSETGELFF. As DNA, the CDR3 is TGTGCCAGCAGCCGCTCTTGGACAGGGTCGGAAACCGGGGAGCTGTTTTTT. The J gene is TRBJ2-2, the V gene TRBV12-3 or TRBV12-4, with 8 bases aligning to TRBD1. The CDR3 extends over 17 amino acids. The junction had 14 bases not matched to a gene; V was cut back by 6 bases and J by 5 bases.

This clonotype was found a few times. This chain links TRBV7-6 with TRBJ2-1; no clear D. V shed 1 base and J shed 10 bases, with 11 bases lying between them. The CDR3 contains 13 residues. Germline CDR1 reads SGHVS; CDR2 reads FNYEAQ. The CDR3, as DNA: TGTGCCAGCAGCTTAGTGTTAGCAAGGGAGCAGTTCTTC. This sequence encodes CASSLVLAREQFF.

This clonotype has more than one count but fewer than ten. This chain links TRBV3-1 with TRBJ2-7; possibly TRBD1 for D (6 bases). From germline, CDR1 is LGHDT and CDR2 YNNKEL (reference sequence). Trimming removed 8 bases at V and 0 bases at J, with 14 bases between. The CDR3 covers 14 residues. CDR3 amino acids: CASRPRDTSYEQYF. The CDR3 DNA is TGTGCCAGCCGGCCCCGGGACACCTCCTACGAGCAGTACTTC.

The rearrangement joins TRBV5-5 to TRBJ1-6, with 7 nucleotides matching TRBD1. Germline loops: CDR1 SGHKS, CDR2 YYEKEE (reference sequence). The length of the CDR3 is 13 residues. V trimming: 4 bases; J trimming: 8 bases; junction bases outside the gene matches: 3. CDR3 sequence: CASSRDSYSPLHF. The CDR3 coding sequence is TGTGCCAGCAGCCGGGACAGCTATTCACCCCTCCACTTT.

This clonotype was counted ten times or more. The chain carries TRBV10-3 and TRBJ2-7, with 10 bases identical to TRBD1. Per germline, CDR1 ENHRY and CDR2 SYGVKD. CDR3 length equals 16 residues. J lost 5 bases, V lost 0 bases, and 7 bases had no gene match. In DNA, the CDR3 is TGTGCCATCAGTGAGTCGTTGGGACAGGGGTCCCACGAGCAGTACTTC. Translated: CAISESLGQGSHEQYF.

This clonotype turned up a few times. The chain combines TRBV7-9 with TRBJ2-2; tentatively, D is TRBD2 (7 bases). The CDR3 length is 13 residues. Germline V CDR1 and CDR2: SEHNR, FQNEAQ (reference sequence). V was clipped by 10 bases and J by 2 bases, with 11 bases between them. The CDR3 loop is CAIGGGNTGELFF. The CDR3 nucleotides are TGTGCCATTGGCGGGGGCAACACCGGGGAGCTGTTTTTT.

The gene calls are TRBV20-1 and TRBJ1-1; 7 positions agree with TRBD1. The germline gives CDR1 DFQATT, CDR2 SNEGSKA (reference sequence). V dropped 1 base and J dropped 7; count of bases not matched to a gene: 9. The CDR3 runs 14 residues. The CDR3 is CSARGDEGAIEAFF. CDR3 nucleotides: TGCAGTGCTAGAGGGGACGAGGGGGCGATTGAAGCTTTCTTT.

In its sample, this clonotype was seen a few times. The V call is TRBV27, the J call TRBJ2-7; D remains unclear. The CDR3 has 18 amino acids. V shed 5 bases and J shed 0 bases, with 23 bases lying between them. Germline CDR1 MNHEY, CDR2 SMNVEV (reference sequence). The CDR3 spells CASSLLRTHESHSYEQYF. As DNA, the CDR3 is TGTGCCAGCAGTCTCCTCCGGACCCACGAGTCGCACTCCTACGAGCAGTACTTC.

This clonotype was counted between two and nine times. The chain has TRBV4-1 and TRBJ2-3; the D gene is possibly TRBD2 (5 bases). Per the germline V gene, CDR1 is MGHRA and CDR2 is YSYEKL. The ends were cut back, 0 bases at V and 7 bases at J, with 8 bases in the middle. This CDR3 region has 13 residues. The chain's CDR3 is CASSQDSGNTQYF. CDR3 nucleotides: TGCGCCAGCAGCCAAGATTCGGGGAATACGCAGTATTTT.

J is TRBJ2-1 and V is TRBV6-4, with 9 bases identical to TRBD2. V lost 6 bases, J lost 4 bases, and 7 bases stayed unmatched. This CDR3 contains 15 residues. The V gene's germline CDR1 is MRHNA and CDR2 SNTAGT. The CDR3 loop reads CASRDGLAGYNEQFF. The CDR3 coding sequence is TGTGCCAGCAGAGACGGTCTAGCGGGGTACAATGAGCAGTTCTTC.